These 14 T cell receptor beta chains were sequenced from one sample in a study of CD8+ T cells in alopecia areata. Noted treatment: oral pan-JAK inhibitor, 5-10 mg twice daily. RNA was extracted and reverse transcribed into cDNA as the sequencing template. The protocol was immunoSEQ multiplex PCR, while the TCRdb copy is restricted to in-frame clones and leaves out a portion. The sample gives about 110,000 clones, around 83% of which show up once; 24% is in the top ten. Specimen: CD8+ T cells sorted from blood, collected at week 24, from a patient treated with tofacitinib. The receptors come from a human donor with alopecia areata.

V and J are TRBV27 and TRBJ1-3; TRBD1 might be the D (5 bases). The germline gives CDR1 MNHEY, CDR2 SMNVEV (reference sequence). The CDR3 has 14 residues. The ends were cut back, 5 bases at V and 1 base at J, with 9 bases in the middle. CDR3 nucleotides: TGTGCCAGCAGTATCACAGGTTCTGGAAACACCATATATTTT. Residues: CASSITGSGNTIYF.

This clone was seen only once. The gene calls are TRBV14 and TRBJ2-1, with 9 nucleotides matching TRBD2. J lost 9 bases, V lost 0 bases, and 9 bases had no gene match. In germline, CDR1 is SGHDN, CDR2 FVKESK. This CDR3 is 16 amino acids long. CDR3 protein: CASSQDNLAGRSEQFF. For the CDR3, the DNA is TGTGCCAGCAGCCAAGATAATCTAGCGGGGAGGAGTGAGCAGTTCTTC.

This clone appeared a few times. At one end, the junction sequence differs from germline, possibly due to a read error. This chain links TRBV7-9 with TRBJ1-2, with a possible D match to TRBD1 (5 bases). Germline V lookup: CDR1 SEHNR, CDR2 FQNEAQ (reference sequence). The CDR3 has 14 residues. DNA of the CDR3: TGTGCCAGCAGCTTGGGCGGGGACCGTACGGTTGTCTCCTTC. Translated, it gives CASSLGGDRTVVSF.

V and J are TRBV27 and TRBJ2-2, with a possible D match to TRBD2 (6 bases). Germline CDR1 reads MNHEY; CDR2 reads SMNVEV (reference sequence). Trimming removed 4 bases at V and 6 bases at J, with 15 bases between. The CDR3 extends over 15 amino acids. The CDR3: CASSWEVGGAGELFF. DNA of the CDR3: TGTGCCAGCAGTTGGGAAGTAGGAGGGGCCGGGGAGCTGTTTTTT.

The DNA for the CDR3 is TGCGCCAGCAGCCAAGACGTCCAAGGATACACCGGGGAGCTGTTTTTT. This encodes CASSQDVQGYTGELFF. The rearrangement uses TRBV4-1 and TRBJ2-2; D is unresolved. The CDR3 spans 16 residues. From germline, CDR1 is MGHRA and CDR2 YSYEKL. The germline V and J ends were trimmed by 0 bases and 3 bases, with 11 bases remaining between them.

This chain links TRBV9 with TRBJ2-5; perhaps D is TRBD1 or TRBD2 (5 bases each). Per the germline V gene, CDR1 is SGDLS and CDR2 is YYNGEE. The CDR3 runs to 14 residues. Between the trimmed V and J ends, which lost 3 bases and 1 base, there was a span of 10 bases. The DNA for the CDR3 is TGTGCCAGCAGCGAGGGGAGTTCCCAAGAGACCCAGTACTTC. It specifies CASSEGSSQETQYF.

The CDR3: CASSLSVGNEQFF. The CDR3 DNA sequence: TGTGCCAGCAGCCTCTCAGTCGGCAATGAGCAGTTCTTC. The rearrangement joins TRBV7-2 to TRBJ2-1; D is ambiguous. The CDR3 is 13 amino acids. V dropped 5 bases and J dropped 6 bases, with 11 bases sitting between them. Germline CDR1 is SGHTA and CDR2 is FQGNSA. Looking up the rest from reference TRBV7-2 and TRBJ2-1 gives the full variable domain: GAGVSQSPSNKVTEKGKDVELRCDPISGHTALYWYRQSLGQGLEFLIYFQGNSAPDKSGLPSDRFSAERTGGSVSTLTIQRTQQEDSAVYLCASSLSVGNEQFFGPGTRLTVL.

V gene TRBV19 combines with J gene TRBJ1-4; perhaps TRBD1 as D (6 bases). The germline V gene has CDR1 LNHDA and CDR2 SQIVND (reference sequence). V was pared by 6 bases and J by 0 bases, with 11 bases between. The CDR3 length is 15 residues. The CDR3, as DNA: TGTGCCAGTAGAGAACAGGGAGCAACTAATGAAAAACTGTTTTTT. Translated, it gives CASREQGATNEKLFF.

J is TRBJ1-1 and V is TRBV25-1, with a possible D match to TRBD1 (6 bases). V was clipped by 4 bases and J by 3 bases, with 9 bases between them. The CDR3 has 13 amino acids. CDR1 MGHDK and CDR2 SYGVNS come from the germline V gene. The chain's CDR3 is CASSVGGYTEAFF. The CDR3 DNA sequence: TGTGCCAGCAGTGTAGGGGGTTACACTGAAGCTTTCTTT.

This clone was seen only once. The chain recombines TRBV5-5 with TRBJ2-3; D is perhaps TRBD2 (6 bases). V lost 0 bases and J 2 bases, leaving 22 bases between the germline ends. CDR3 size: 19 residues. The germline V gene has CDR1 SGHKS and CDR2 YYEKEE (reference sequence). CDR3 sequence (DNA): TGTGCCAGCAGCTTGGATTCCCTCTTTGGCGGGGATGTCACAGATACGCAGTATTTT. Amino acids: CASSLDSLFGGDVTDTQYF.

The V gene is TRBV7-7, the J gene TRBJ2-2; D gene unclear. This CDR3 is built from 12 residues. CDR1 is SSHAT, CDR2 FNYEAQ, per germline (reference sequence). Here the CDR3 reads CVVTENTGELFF. The CDR3 DNA reads TGTGTCGTCACAGAGAACACCGGGGAGCTGTTTTTT. The variable domain in full, with the rest retrieved from reference TRBV7-7 and TRBJ2-2, is GAGVSQSPRYKVTKRGQDVTLRCDPISSHATLYWYQQALGQGPEFLTYFNYEAQPDKSGLPSDRFSAERPEGSISTLTIQRTEQRDSAMYRCVVTENTGELFFGEGSRLTVL.

The J gene is TRBJ2-7, the V gene TRBV18, with no clear D. CDR3 length: 14 residues. Germline assignment: CDR1 KGHSH and CDR2 LQKENI. Trimming left V 4 bases short and J 6 bases short, with 16 bases between. The CDR3 spells CASSQYSGESEQYF. The CDR3 region has the DNA TGTGCCAGCTCACAATACTCAGGTGAATCCGAGCAGTACTTC.

The J gene is TRBJ2-7, the V gene TRBV5-1; TRBD1 might be the D (6 bases). Germline values: CDR1 SGHRS, CDR2 YFSETQ. The CDR3 covers 13 residues. The germline V and J ends were trimmed by 4 bases and 5 bases, with 13 bases remaining between them. CDR3 DNA: TGCGCCAGCAGCGAAAGGGGGTTCGACGAGCAGTACTTC. Its translation: CASSERGFDEQYF. The full variable domain, completed using reference TRBV5-1 and TRBJ2-7, is KAGVTQTPRYLIKTRGQQVTLSCSPISGHRSVSWYQQTPGQGLQFLFEYFSETQRNKGNFPGRFSGRQFSNSRSEMNVSTLELGDSALYLCASSERGFDEQYFGPGTRLTVT.

The gene calls are TRBV5-1 and TRBJ2-1, with D uncertain. This CDR3 is built from 12 residues. Germline assignment: CDR1 SGHRS and CDR2 YFSETQ. V lost 1 base to trimming and J lost 8 bases, with 7 bases between them. The CDR3 nucleotides are TGCGCCAGCAGCTTGAGTGCGGATGAGCAGTTCTTC. Translated, it gives CASSLSADEQFF.